This TCR beta chain was found in a study of blood T cell repertoires in COVID-19 (dated by TCRdb to the early 2020s). Study-wide context: Samples covering the acute and convalescent phases of COVID-19 were provided by collaborators in the United States, Italy and Spain. The repertoires were released in a freely available public database meant as a resource for research on the immune response to SARS-CoV-2. The samples were drawn from the first 160 participants of the ongoing ImmuneRACE study and from some 1,300 subjects provided by 6 global collaborators. HLA class I and class II types, where available, came from metadata supplied by the sample provider rather than from assay-based typing. A de-identified subject ID, COVID-19 status, age in years and sex were almost always included in the sample metadata. The dataset comprised deeply sampled blood TCRbeta repertoires from subjects exposed to, actively infected with, or recovered from COVID-19. The material from the prospective study consisted of cDNA or gDNA derived from T cells, B-cell-depleted T cells, or PBMCs. Results and caveats for the whole study, not just this receptor: How much clinical and demographic metadata was included differed by source and by participant, and the metadata was provided uncurated.

The immunoSEQ Assay, a bias-controlled multiplex PCR, was used to amplify TCRbeta CDR3 regions from genomic DNA. As for how the authors treated the data: The number of nucleated cells in each sample was estimated from the amplification of reference gene primers within the assay. Sequence reads were collapsed and filtered to measure the absolute abundance of every unique TCRbeta CDR3 rearrangement. For each sample, productive Simpson clonality was calculated as the square root of Simpson's diversity index across productive rearrangements. The source is immuneACCESS, and TCRdb retained only in-frame sequences with V and J called. Part of the clones is not carried over; for the studies checked, unresolved V genes explain less than half of this, and the remainder is unexplained. D and trimming come from the DNA, and the V and J calls and clone size come from that table. For this sample the table gives fewer than 250,000 clones, of which roughly 87% were detected only once. 10% to 12% of the sample is in the top ten clones.

On this clone itself: Its cognate antigen has yet to be identified. No clone much larger than this one lies a single base away; base qualities are absent.

V is clipped by 2 bases and J by 8 bases, and the sequence between their germline boundaries is 9 bases long. Inclusive of the bounding cysteine and phenylalanine, the CDR3 is 12 residues long. CDR3 DNA only is kept here, 36 bases in frame from base 1. From a lookup of the germline V gene, CDR1 and CDR2 are MDHEN and SYDVKM. Enrolling through a virtual design, the prospective study's participants ranged in age from roughly 18 to 100 years and lived across 24 United States geographic areas. In the prospective study, cohorts were assigned on the basis of participant-reported clinical history obtained from a screening survey and a study questionnaire. Recovered participants in ImmuneRACE Cohort 3 were defined by two consecutive negative NP/OP PCR tests, clearance by a healthcare professional, or resolution of symptoms. Mobile phlebotomists in the prospective study collected whole blood, serum and a nasopharyngeal or oropharyngeal swab from every participant. Over a 2-month period, participants in the prospective study had the option of providing additional blood draws and questionnaires. Prospective study blood samples were shipped either frozen or at room temperature before DNA extraction.

Sequencing was performed on PBMCs or T cells enriched from blood (not recorded which). This TCR came from a man younger than 45 who had recovered from COVID-19. The V and J genes are TRBV28 and TRBJ1-2; the D gene remains uncertain. The sequenced DNA: TGTGCCAGCAGTTTAGACGGGAGGGGCTACACCTTC. Translation gives CASSLDGRGYTF.